This T cell receptor beta chain is drawn from a study of T cell changes during pregnancy in multiple sclerosis. Germline V gene data show CDR1 as SGHNT and CDR2 as YYREEE (reference sequence). The length of the CDR3 is 17 residues. Trimming shortened V by 3 bases and J by 0 bases, and 18 bases separated the two germline ends. Assay: immunoSEQ multiplex PCR; the TCRdb copy retains only in-frame clones and omits some. The sample holds tens of thousands of clones, 91% seen once. The rearrangement uses TRBV5-4 and TRBJ1-1; TRBD1 is a possible D gene (6 bases). The sequence came from a female donor in good health, enrolled as a control in a pregnancy study. The sequences come from peripheral blood, collected in the third trimester of pregnancy. Here the CDR3 reads CASSSYRQQGLNTEAFF. The CDR3 region has the DNA TGTGCCAGCAGCTCGTACCGCCAACAGGGTCTGAACACTGAAGCTTTCTTT.